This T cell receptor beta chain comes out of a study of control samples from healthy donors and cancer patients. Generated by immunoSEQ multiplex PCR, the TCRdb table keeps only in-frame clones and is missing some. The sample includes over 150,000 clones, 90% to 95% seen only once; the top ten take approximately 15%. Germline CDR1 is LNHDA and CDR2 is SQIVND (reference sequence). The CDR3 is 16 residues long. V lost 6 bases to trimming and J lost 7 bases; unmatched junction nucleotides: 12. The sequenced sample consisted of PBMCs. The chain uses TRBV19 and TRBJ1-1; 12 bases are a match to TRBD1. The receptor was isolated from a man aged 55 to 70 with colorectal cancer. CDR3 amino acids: CASRDAGTGGRGEAFF. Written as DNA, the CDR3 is TGTGCCAGTAGGGACGCCGGGACAGGGGGCCGGGGTGAAGCTTTCTTT.